Listed below are T cell receptor beta chains from one sample, sequenced in a study of regulatory T cells in long-lasting Graves disease. TCRdb passed the multiplex PCR reads through MiXCR, listing each CDR3 protein once. This table holds 300,000 to 400,000 distinct CDR3 sequences, about a sixth found once. This sample also belongs to another study, concerning T cells in Graves' hyperthyroidism and ophthalmopathy.

Sequences were derived from peripheral blood mononuclear cells (PBMCs), sampled at new diagnosis, from a patient treated with antithyroid drugs. The receptors derive from a man aged 35 to 55 with Graves disease. The CDR3 runs from the conserved cysteine through the conserved F or W. The D gene is left open where the match is weak. A clone size is listed for some rows: how often the clone was seen (once, few, many), or a class if it is expanded.

>TRBV6-1|TRBJ1-1|-|many
CASSESQWNRANTEAFF
TGTGCCAGCAGTGAAAGCCAGTGGAACAGGGCTAACACTGAAGCTTTCTTT
>TRBV27|TRBJ2-5|-|many
CASSAQGQETQYF
TGTGCCAGCAGTGCACAGGGTCAAGAGACCCAGTACTTC
>TRBV19|TRBJ2-3|TRBD1|many
CASSTSTGEADTQYF
TGTGCCAGTAGTACCTCGACAGGGGAAGCAGATACGCAGTATTTT
>TRBV11-2|TRBJ1-5|-|many
CASSLGFQQPQHF
TGTGCCAGCAGCTTAGGATTCCAGCAGCCCCAGCATTTT
>TRBV20-1|TRBJ2-3|TRBD2|many
CSARDRAGGSTDTQYF
TGCAGTGCTAGAGACCGGGCGGGGGGAAGCACAGATACGCAGTATTTT
>TRBV27|TRBJ2-1|-|many
CANSRVGGGDNEQFF
TGTGCCAATTCCCGAGTGGGGGGCGGAGACAATGAGCAGTTCTTC
>TRBV2|TRBJ2-1|-|many
CASRAGTSLAGNEQFF
TGTGCCAGCAGGGCCGGGACTTCACTTGCGGGGAATGAGCAGTTCTTC
>TRBV9|TRBJ2-7|-|-
CASSVTDGAYEQYF
TGTGCCAGCAGCGTGACCGACGGGGCCTACGAGCAGTACTTC
>TRBV11-3|TRBJ2-1|-|few
CASMRSSYNGQFF
TGTGCCAGCATGAGGAGCTCCTACAATGGGCAGTTCTTC
>TRBV19|TRBJ2-5|TRBD2|-
CATHPPGSGGTQYF
TGTGCCACCCACCCCCCCGGTTCGGGAGGGACCCAGTACTTC
>TRBV9|TRBJ2-7|TRBD2|-
CASSPVAGAVGQYF
TGTGCCAGCAGCCCTGTAGCGGGGGCGGTGGGGCAGTACTTC
>TRBV7-2|TRBJ2-7|-|many
CASSPDGRYEQYF
TGTGCCAGCAGCCCCGATGGCCGGTACGAGCAGTACTTC
>TRBV5-1|TRBJ2-3|TRBD2|many
CASSLRRLAFTSTDTQYF
TGTGCCAGCAGCTTGCGGAGACTAGCTTTCACTAGCACAGATACGCAGTATTTT
>TRBV7-2|TRBJ2-1|-|many
CASSLTAGYYNEQFF
TGTGCCAGCAGCTTAACTGCGGGGTACTACAATGAGCAGTTCTTC
>TRBV20-1|TRBJ1-6|-|few
CSARDYSQGNYNSPLHF
TGCAGTGCTAGAGATTATAGCCAGGGGAACTATAATTCACCCCTCCACTTT
>TRBV3-1|TRBJ1-2|TRBD1|many
CASSQDDRELYGYTF
TGTGCCAGCAGCCAAGATGACAGGGAGCTCTATGGCTACACCTTC
>TRBV2|TRBJ2-7|-|few
CASSEIQRRYF
TGTGCCAGCAGTGAGATACAGCGTCGGTACTTC
>TRBV4-2|TRBJ2-3|-|-
CASSQGGGGGADTQYF
TGTGCCAGCAGCCAAGGAGGGGGGGGAGGCGCAGATACGCAGTATTTT
>TRBV6-1|TRBJ2-3|-|many
CASSQGITSSTDTQYF
TGTGCCAGCAGTCAAGGGATCACGTCTAGCACAGATACGCAGTATTTT
>TRBV10-3|TRBJ2-1|-|-
CAISVGTHSYNEQFF
TGTGCCATCAGTGTCGGGACACACTCCTACAATGAGCAGTTCTTC
>TRBV20-1|TRBJ2-7|TRBD1|many
CSAIAHGQGGEQYF
TGCAGTGCTATCGCCCATGGACAGGGGGGCGAGCAGTACTTC
>TRBV6-1|TRBJ2-2|-|many
CATRDLNTGELFF
TGTGCCACTCGGGACTTGAACACCGGGGAGCTGTTTTTT
>TRBV28|TRBJ2-3|TRBD1|many
CASSLSAGTGDSTDTQYF
TGTGCCAGCAGTTTATCGGCGGGGACAGGGGATAGCACAGATACGCAGTATTTT
>TRBV29-1|TRBJ1-2|TRBD1|-
CSVEGQHGYTF
TGCAGCGTTGAGGGACAGCATGGCTACACCTTC
>TRBV18|TRBJ1-2|TRBD1|many
CASSPLQGTRGYTF
TGTGCCAGCTCACCCTTACAGGGGACGCGTGGCTACACCTTC
>TRBV3-1|TRBJ1-6|-|many
CASSQEQNSPLHF
TGTGCCAGCAGCCAAGAGCAAAATTCACCCCTCCACTTT
>TRBV19|TRBJ2-5|TRBD1|many
CASKAGTGGRETQYF
TGTGCCAGTAAGGCCGGGACAGGGGGACGTGAGACCCAGTACTTC
>TRBV28|TRBJ1-2|TRBD1|few
CASSLTGNEAYYGYTF
TGTGCCAGCAGTTTGACAGGGAACGAAGCCTACTATGGCTACACCTTC
>TRBV20-1|TRBJ1-6|-|-
CSAPDPGNSPLHF
TGCAGTGCTCCCGACCCGGGGAATTCACCCCTCCACTTT
>TRBV5-1|TRBJ1-1|TRBD1|many
CASSLNRGQGNTEAFF
TGCGCCAGCAGCTTAAATAGGGGACAGGGGAACACTGAAGCTTTCTTT
>TRBV7-2|TRBJ1-5|-|once
CASSLLQIPGQPQHF
TGTGCCAGCAGCTTGTTGCAGATTCCGGGTCAGCCCCAGCATTTT
>TRBV19|TRBJ2-3|TRBD1|many
CASNNPGQGTTDTQYF
TGTGCCAGTAATAATCCGGGACAGGGGACGACAGATACGCAGTATTTT
>TRBV7-6|TRBJ2-5|-|many
CASSLVGLPSETQYF
TGTGCCAGCAGCTTAGTAGGACTTCCTAGCGAGACCCAGTACTTC
>TRBV7-2|TRBJ1-3|-|few
CASSLRQAGNTIYF
TGTGCCAGCAGCTTACGACAGGCTGGAAACACCATATATTTT
>TRBV11-2|TRBJ2-3|-|many
CASRTQAGSTDTQYF
TGTGCCAGCAGAACCCAAGCCGGGAGCACAGATACGCAGTATTTT
>TRBV28|TRBJ1-5|-|many
CASSLGYTDSNQPQHF
TGTGCCAGCAGTTTAGGGTACACCGATAGCAATCAGCCCCAGCATTTT
>TRBV5-1|TRBJ1-1|-|many
CASSLVSGGSEAFF
TGCGCCAGCAGCTTGGTTTCGGGGGGCAGTGAAGCTTTCTTT
>TRBV12-3/TRBV12-4|TRBJ2-7|TRBD1|-
CASRAGQGSEQYF
TGTGCCAGCAGAGCGGGACAGGGGTCCGAGCAGTACTTC
>TRBV7-2|TRBJ2-5|TRBD2|few
CASSLELAGGETQYF
TGTGCCAGCAGCTTAGAATTAGCGGGGGGAGAGACCCAGTACTTC
>TRBV5-1|TRBJ1-1|-|-
CASSTTTEMNTEAFF
TGCGCCAGCAGTACGACGACAGAGATGAACACTGAAGCTTTCTTT
>TRBV11-2|TRBJ2-1|TRBD2|few
CASSLVRTSTYNEQFF
TGTGCCAGCAGCTTAGTTAGGACTAGCACCTACAATGAGCAGTTCTTC
>TRBV20-1|TRBJ2-7|TRBD1|-
CSARRGTGLYEQYF
TGCAGTGCTAGACGCGGGACAGGGCTTTACGAGCAGTACTTC
>TRBV9|TRBJ1-2|-|few
CASSVSGTLNGYTF
TGTGCCAGCAGCGTCTCCGGGACCCTCAATGGCTACACCTTC
>TRBV12-3/TRBV12-4|TRBJ2-6|TRBD2|-
CASMRTSGGGASVLTF
TGTGCCAGCATGAGGACTAGCGGGGGTGGGGCCAGCGTCCTGACTTTC
>TRBV5-1|TRBJ2-4|-|-
CASSLQGLGNIQYF
TGCGCCAGCAGCCTGCAGGGTCTCGGAAACATTCAGTACTTC
>TRBV30|TRBJ2-5|TRBD2|-
CAWRGEGIQETQYF
TGTGCCTGGAGGGGGGAGGGCATCCAAGAGACCCAGTACTTC
>TRBV20-1|TRBJ1-5|-|-
CSARPMIGTHSNQPQHF
TGCAGTGCTAGACCCATGATCGGGACGCATAGCAATCAGCCCCAGCATTTT
>TRBV5-6|TRBJ2-1|-|few
CASSLHAGSSYNEQFF
TGTGCCAGCAGCTTGCACGCAGGGAGCTCCTACAATGAGCAGTTCTTC
>TRBV20-1|TRBJ2-7|-|few
CSARDYRRWTYEQYF
TGCAGTGCTAGAGATTATCGCAGATGGACCTACGAGCAGTACTTC